These T cell receptor beta chains were read from a single sample in a study of T cell changes during pregnancy in multiple sclerosis. Data came from immunoSEQ multiplex PCR; TCRdb stores just in-frame clones and leaves some out. The profile covers approximately 70,000 clones, with over 80% appearing a single time and 0.43% taken by the ten largest. Specimen: CD4+ T cells from peripheral blood mononuclear cells, collected before pregnancy. The receptors here all came from a female donor with multiple sclerosis, enrolled in a pregnancy study. Both conserved end residues are trimmed from each CDR3.

V	J	CDR3
TRBV2	TRBJ2-3	ASRRDESTDTQY
TRBV10-2	TRBJ1-5	ASSRTGFDQPQH
TRBV6-6	TRBJ2-4	ASTPPGENIQY
TRBV11-3	TRBJ2-1	ASLGRGGNEQF
TRBV29-1	TRBJ2-5	SVAQGGGETQY
TRBV19	TRBJ1-5	ASTGRNNQPQH
TRBV7-3	TRBJ2-2	ASSLTAGSTGELF
TRBV19	TRBJ1-6	ASSATGKVSPLH
TRBV5-1	TRBJ2-7	ASSPETRREQY
TRBV7-9	TRBJ1-4	ASSAGSGATNEKLF
TRBV28	TRBJ2-2	ATAGGFGELF
TRBV5-1	TRBJ2-7	ASSPQRRTYEQY
TRBV21-1	TRBJ1-5	ASSNKTGVANQPQH
TRBV4-1	TRBJ1-1	ASSQGRGKNTEAF
TRBV7-3	TRBJ1-6	ASSARGRYNSPLH
TRBV7-3	TRBJ1-2	ASSPGRTGTYGYT
TRBV6-6	TRBJ2-3	ASSYGTRSTDTQY
TRBV9	TRBJ2-2	ASTREGAVTGELF
TRBV28	TRBJ1-6	ASSLTTGGWGSPLH
TRBV28	TRBJ2-7	ASSLKLAGGQY
TRBV11-3	TRBJ1-2	ASSLARGGLGGYT
TRBV19	TRBJ1-5	ASSIPPDRDLQPQH
TRBV28	TRBJ2-1	ASMGLGSYNEQF
TRBV5-4	TRBJ2-2	ASSTPGRTTNTGELF